The sequence of this T cell receptor beta chain was determined in a study of identifying expanded T cells in peripheral blood. Germline lookup yields CDR1 SGHAT and CDR2 FQNNGV. With 3 bases clipped from V and 4 bases from J, the junction kept 10 bases outside the gene matches. The CDR3 is 16 amino acids. Clones were read by immunoSEQ multiplex PCR, and TCRdb kept only the in-frame ones, dropping some. The table shows 75,000 to 100,000 clones, with approximately 90% occurring only once. This sequence was found in a person between 18 and 75 years old in good health. Source material: blood. V usage is TRBV11-2 and J usage is TRBJ1-1, with TRBD1 matching over 8 bases. The CDR3 coding sequence is TGTGCCAGCAGCTTTCCAGGGGGCGTGGGAGGCACTGAAGCTTTCTTT. Translating gives CASSFPGGVGGTEAFF.